This TCR beta chain was retrieved from a study of chemoradiotherapy in HPV16-positive cancers. Germline CDR1 is SGHRS and CDR2 is YFSETQ. Trimming removed 4 bases from V and 0 bases from J; junction bases left unmatched: 9. CDR3 size: 16 residues. Samples were taken several times over chemoradiotherapy. This table comes from immunoSEQ multiplex PCR, and its TCRdb copy is limited to in-frame clones, with some not included. There are 1,500 to 2,000 clones in the sample; more than 75% occur only once, and 9.2% lies in the top ten. This clone was found a few times. The chain carries TRBV5-1 and TRBJ1-1; 7 positions match TRBD1. The sequence was collected from a human donor with HPV-associated anogenital cancer. Specimen: tumor tissue, collected from a patient who underwent chemoradiotherapy. The CDR3 region has the DNA TGCGCCAGCAGCGCGGGGGACAGAGGGGTGAACACTGAAGCTTTCTTT. Residues: CASSAGDRGVNTEAFF.